This T cell receptor (beta chain) derives from a study of T cell responses to AZD1222 COVID-19 vaccine. Study-wide context: Second-dose schedules of about 4 or about 12 weeks were combined.

Study-level results: An increase in Spike-specific TCR breadth and depth was observed after two AZD1222 doses. Repertoire sampling was restricted to post-peak T cell response timepoints. Most donors were white British, females outnumbered males, and clonal diversity was possibly underestimated.

With regard to this clone: No antigen is known for it.

Using immunoSEQ multiplex PCR, the repertoire was profiled, and TCRdb retains in-frame clones only, with some absent. Of fewer than 200,000 clones listed, 70% to 90% were seen once; the top ten hold roughly 0.49%. Germline values: CDR1 LGHDT, CDR2 YNNKEL (reference sequence). This CDR3 is built from 12 residues. With 0 bases removed from V and 10 bases from J, the gap between germline ends came to 4 bases. This sample comprised peripheral blood, obtained on day 0 of AZD1222 vaccination. The genes are TRBV3-1 (or the pseudogene TRBV3-2) and TRBJ1-6; D ambiguous. The sequence was obtained from an adult in good health. DNA for the CDR3: TGTGCCAGCAGCCAAGAAGGCTCACCCCTCCACTTT. This gives the protein CASSQEGSPLHF.